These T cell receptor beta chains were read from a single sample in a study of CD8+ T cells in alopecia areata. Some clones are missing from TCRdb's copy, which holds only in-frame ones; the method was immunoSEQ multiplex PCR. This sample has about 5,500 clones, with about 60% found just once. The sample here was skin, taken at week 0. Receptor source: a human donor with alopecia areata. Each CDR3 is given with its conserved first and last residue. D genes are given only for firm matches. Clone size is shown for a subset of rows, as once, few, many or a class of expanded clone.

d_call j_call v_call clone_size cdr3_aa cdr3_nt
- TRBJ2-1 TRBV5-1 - CASSPEGVYNEQFF TGCGCCAGCAGTCCCGAGGGGGTCTACAATGAGCAGTTCTTC
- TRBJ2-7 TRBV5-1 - CASRQGFINYEQYF TGCGCCAGCCGGCAGGGGTTCATCAACTACGAGCAGTACTTC
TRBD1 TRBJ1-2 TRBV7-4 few CASSLWDRSFYGYTF TGTGCCAGCAGCTTATGGGACAGGTCGTTCTATGGCTACACCTTC
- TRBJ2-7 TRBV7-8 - CASSSLAARGQQGPTYEQYF TGTGCCAGCAGCTCGCTAGCCGCCCGAGGACAGCAGGGGCCTACCTACGAGCAGTACTTC
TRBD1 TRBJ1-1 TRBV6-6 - CASSYPQGARAEAFF TGTGCCAGCAGTTACCCTCAGGGGGCTAGAGCTGAAGCTTTCTTT
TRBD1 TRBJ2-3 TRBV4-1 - CASSQNPGTGSSTDTQYF TGCGCCAGCAGCCAAAACCCCGGGACAGGGTCTAGCACAGATACGCAGTATTTT
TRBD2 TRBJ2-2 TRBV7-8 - CASSSLAGLVRELFF TGTGCCAGCAGCTCTTTAGCGGGGTTGGTCCGGGAGCTGTTTTTT
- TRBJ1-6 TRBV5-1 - CASSLAPVLAGGDNSPLHF TGCGCCAGCAGCTTGGCACCGGTGCTTGCGGGGGGGGATAATTCACCCCTCCACTTT
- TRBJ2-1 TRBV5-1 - CASSVTKSEQFF TGCGCCAGCAGCGTTACTAAGAGTGAGCAGTTCTTC
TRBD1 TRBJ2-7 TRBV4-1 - CASSQDGTGVRHYEQYF TGCGCCAGCAGCCAAGACGGGACAGGAGTTCGCCACTACGAGCAGTACTTC
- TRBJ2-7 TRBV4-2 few CASSQAIDYEQYF TGTGCCAGCAGCCAAGCCATTGATTACGAGCAGTACTTC